This T cell receptor beta chain was profiled in a study of cytomegalovirus exposure and HLA in healthy donors (dated by TCRdb to 2016 to 2017). With regard to the full study: An earlier analysis of approximately 640 of the donors reported approximately 270 Gb of sequence data and 100 million to 130 million unique TCR beta sequences from 150 million to 200 million T cells. Approximately 300 gigabases of sequencing data and around 88 million unique TCR sequences made up an early release that covered fewer than 650 HLA-typed donors. Of the roughly 430 genotyped donors, around 81% fell in the genetic ancestry cluster associated with self-reported Caucasian donors. The study aimed to test whether cataloging public T cell receptors could reveal signatures of past pathogen exposure. The T cell repertoires of under 700 subjects were profiled by immunosequencing and related to cytomegalovirus serostatus. In addition to the first cohort of 650 to 800 subjects, a separate validation cohort of 120 different subjects was used. The study combined high-throughput TCR immunosequencing, statistical association of individual TCRs with disease status, and machine learning to predict cytomegalovirus infection status. To study patterns of TCR occurrence, a later analysis re-analyzed previously published TCR beta repertoires from 666 donors and added high-resolution HLA genotyping. Rather than using new phenotypic data, the later analysis identified candidate immune exposures from TCR beta sequences and from how often those sequences occurred across donors. In an earlier analysis of 550 to 700 of the donors, high-throughput TCR beta sequencing was used to judge whether each TCR beta V gene segment behaved as functional or pseudogenic. Alongside the repertoire data, information on donor age, sex, ethnicity and CMV serostatus was compiled. A later genetic analysis took genome-wide SNP genotypes for about 65% of the roughly 670 donors and used that subset as a discovery cohort. Every discovery cohort repertoire had been produced on one sequencing platform. Both class I and class II loci were covered by HLA typing, at four-digit resolution. The number of typed donors differed by locus: 629-630 for A, B, C, DRB1 and DQB1; approximately 540 for DQA1; approximately 610 for DPA1; and roughly 470 for DPB1. A handful of DR-DQ haplotypes were handled as single units for association and clustering because linkage in the cohort was strong. Among 398 genotyped donors of the cohort, an average of about 240,000 unique TCR beta nucleotide sequences were sequenced per donor, around 18% of them non-productive. Broader findings and caveats from the paper: A further reported finding was that TCR beta sequences accurately predicted the HLA-A and HLA-B alleles for most subjects in the first cohort. At a false discovery rate of 0.05, a later analysis linked about 16,000 TCR beta sequences to specific HLA alleles. Because the 87-base-pair reads could not distinguish some IMGT-functional V segments, including TRBV6-2 and TRBV6-3, those segments were excluded. The presence/absence analyses assumed that sequencing depth was roughly uniform across donors, and that assumption may not be true. The only immune exposure information available for the cohort was CMV serostatus. In a later analysis, HLA-associated TCR beta chains were found to be more clonally expanded and to have lower generation probabilities than equally common non-associated chains. In an earlier analysis of roughly 500 of the donors, most TCR beta V segments appeared in productive rearrangements about 87% or about 30% of the time, broadly matching IMGT annotations. A later analysis reported that several top co-occurrence clusters appeared linked to parvovirus B19, influenza, CMV and Epstein-Barr virus. A group of highly shared sequence variants was considered likely to be a technical artifact of the sequencing pipeline. According to the authors, the approach could potentially be generalized to other disease states and immunological phenotypes. According to a later analysis, most CMV-associated TCR beta chains appeared to be HLA-restricted, and the HLA associations seemed to be driven largely by CMV exposure. This cohort had only TCR beta chains sequenced, and the lack of alpha or paired-chain data limited which features could be detected. Linkage disequilibrium might explain the correlated functional status among segregating V segments, but an unknown experimental factor could not be excluded. A total of fewer than 200 TCR beta chains were listed by the study as associated with cytomegalovirus. Over 15 rarely observed V segments, including chromosome 9 orphons, were excluded from the earlier analysis of several hundred of the donors because counts were too low. Strong co-occurrence of HLA alleles, especially DR and DQ, made assigning TCR associations to individual alleles difficult. A later genetic analysis reported fewer N-insertions in productive TCRs among donors in an Asian-associated ancestry cluster than the roughly 650-donor mean. In a later analysis, the rate of TCR association differed among HLA loci, with DRB1 alleles having the most associated TCRs and HLA-C alleles having the fewest. Because HLA typing was unavailable for some donors at each locus, only the typed subset was used in association tests. V-gene and J-gene trimming of TCR beta chains was associated with a missense DCLRE1C variant in a later genetic analysis, and the association was replicated in an independent cohort. A few of the identified cytomegalovirus-associated TCR beta chains were confirmed in vitro to be specific for cytomegalovirus antigens. In both the original and validation cohorts, the classifier was reported to diagnose cytomegalovirus status with high specificity and sensitivity. While some public TCRs were present in many individuals, most TCR sequences turned up only very rarely across donors.

Library generation was performed with the immunoSEQ multiplex PCR assay. For the multiplex PCR, a mixture combining 60 forward primers for TCR Vbeta segments and 13 reverse primers for TCR Jbeta segments was used. A multiplex PCR assay on genomic DNA amplified the CDR3 region of rearranged TCR beta genes. The amplified TCR beta libraries were sequenced on the Illumina HiSeq System as 87-base-pair reads. The study's processing was this. A later analysis tallied roughly 78 million unique TCR beta chains across the 650 to 750 repertoires, and about 12 million of those chains were shared by two or more donors. A nearest-neighbor algorithm error-corrected the raw reads and collapsed the reads into unique sequences, merging closely related sequences to remove PCR and sequencing errors. V, D and J gene segments were assigned by aligning CDR3 sequences to IMGT reference sequences. For a sequence to be retained, at least a six-nucleotide match to both a V gene segment and a J gene segment was required. A rearrangement counted as productive if the CDR3 had no stop codons and remained in frame with V and J, and every other rearrangement counted as non-productive. CDR3 was defined by IMGT convention, running from the second conserved V-encoded cysteine to the conserved J-encoded phenylalanine. In an earlier analysis of approximately 590 of the donors, sequences lacking an unambiguous match to a single V gene segment were excluded. An earlier analysis of several hundred of the donors called V segments functional above 56.7% productive rearrangements and segregating when the between-donor standard deviation exceeded 5%. A statistical classification framework was built to diagnose cytomegalovirus status from the catalog of TCR beta chain sequences. A later analysis assigned V and J genes by comparing TCR nucleotide sequences with IMGT/GENE-DB human TR gene sequences. The TCRdist pipeline was used in a later analysis to assign CDR3 sequences and most-parsimonious VDJ recombination scenarios. In a later analysis, each TCR beta chain was defined by its CDR3 amino acid sequence together with its V-gene family, and reads lacking a unique V-gene family were excluded. As a way to deal with suspected cross-contamination and a sequencing artifact, a later analysis dropped 450 to 700 nucleotide sequences that were highly shared and had low generation probability. A later analysis calculated a clonal expansion index for each public chain from normalized within-repertoire ranks of inferred template counts. Generation probabilities in a later analysis came from a VDJ recombination model fitted to out-of-frame rearrangements, and those results were checked against IGoR. In a later analysis, hypergeometric tests were used to score TCR-TCR, TCR-HLA and TCR-CMV co-occurrence, with a repertoire-size bias correction applied to TCR pairs. A later analysis estimated false discovery rates by permuting HLA or CMV assignments 20 times. In a later analysis, co-occurring TCRs were grouped using DBSCAN, with TCRdist sequence similarity added in when clustering inside HLA-allele-positive subsets. Co-occurrence clustering excluded repertoires with fewer than 30,000 or more than 120,000 public chains, plus five with anomalous nucleotide sharing. Here the immuneACCESS table is served through TCRdb, limited to in-frame sequences with V and J called. Missing clones are a known gap in these copies; in checked studies unresolved V genes cover under half, and the rest lacks a known reason. That table supplies the V and J calls and clone size; D and trimming were determined from the DNA. This sample has some 90,000 clones in its table, and roughly 63% of those were observed once. The ten largest clones capture about 2.9% of the sample.

A remark on this clone: No cognate antigen has been identified for it. The record has no base qualities; no much larger clone is one base away.

Based on the germline V gene, the CDR1 and CDR2 sequences are MGHDK and SYGVNS. Germline trimming: 6 bases from V, 14 bases from J; junction bases outside gene matches: 8. Its CDR3 holds 12 amino acids, cysteine through phenylalanine. This entry keeps only the CDR3 DNA: 36 bases, framed from base 1. The cohort comprised 666 healthy bone marrow donors. At the time of sampling, all cohort members were nominally healthy, though unrecorded immune exposures were likely present. The donor tested CMV seronegative and was one of the 352 seronegative cohort members. Every donor gave a peripheral blood sample, and the peripheral blood mononuclear cells from that sample were used for TCR beta sequencing. The Qiagen DNeasy Blood Extraction Kit was used to extract genomic DNA from the blood cell samples.

The rearranged segments are TRBV25-1 and TRBJ2-1, with 9 bases matching TRBD1. Sequencing was performed on PBMCs. The receptor was isolated from a man over 45 in good health and CMV-seronegative. The CDR3 reads as follows: CASRDDRGSEFF. Read as DNA, the sequence is TGTGCCAGCAGAGATGACAGGGGGAGTGAGTTCTTC.